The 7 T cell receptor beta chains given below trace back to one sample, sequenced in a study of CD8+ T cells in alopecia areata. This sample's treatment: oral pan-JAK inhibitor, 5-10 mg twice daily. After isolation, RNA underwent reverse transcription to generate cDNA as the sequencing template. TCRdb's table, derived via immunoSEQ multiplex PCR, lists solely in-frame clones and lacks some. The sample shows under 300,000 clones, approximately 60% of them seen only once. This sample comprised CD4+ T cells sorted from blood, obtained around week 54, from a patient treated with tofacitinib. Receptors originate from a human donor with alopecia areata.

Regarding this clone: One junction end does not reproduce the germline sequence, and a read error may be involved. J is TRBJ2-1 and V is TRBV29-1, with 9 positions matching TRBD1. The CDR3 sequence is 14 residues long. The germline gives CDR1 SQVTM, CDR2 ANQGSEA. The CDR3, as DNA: TGCAGCGTTGATCGGACAGGGGTACGCAATGGGCAGTTCTTC. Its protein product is CSVDRTGVRNGQFF.

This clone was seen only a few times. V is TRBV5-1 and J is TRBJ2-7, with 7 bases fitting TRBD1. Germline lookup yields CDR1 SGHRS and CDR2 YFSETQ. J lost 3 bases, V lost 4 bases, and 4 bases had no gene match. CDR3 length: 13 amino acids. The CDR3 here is CASSRDSVYEQYF. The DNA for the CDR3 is TGCGCCAGCAGCCGGGACAGTGTCTACGAGCAGTACTTC. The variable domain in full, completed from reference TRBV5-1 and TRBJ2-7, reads KAGVTQTPRYLIKTRGQQVTLSCSPISGHRSVSWYQQTPGQGLQFLFEYFSETQRNKGNFPGRFSGRQFSNSRSEMNVSTLELGDSALYLCASSRDSVYEQYFGPGTRLTVT.

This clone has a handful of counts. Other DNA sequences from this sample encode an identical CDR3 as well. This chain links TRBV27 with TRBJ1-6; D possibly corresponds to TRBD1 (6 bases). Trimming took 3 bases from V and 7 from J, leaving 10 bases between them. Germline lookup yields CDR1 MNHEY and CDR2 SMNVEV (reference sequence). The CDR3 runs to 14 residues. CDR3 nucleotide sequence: TGTGCCAGCAGTTTCCCAGGGGACAATTCACCCCTCCACTTT. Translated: CASSFPGDNSPLHF.

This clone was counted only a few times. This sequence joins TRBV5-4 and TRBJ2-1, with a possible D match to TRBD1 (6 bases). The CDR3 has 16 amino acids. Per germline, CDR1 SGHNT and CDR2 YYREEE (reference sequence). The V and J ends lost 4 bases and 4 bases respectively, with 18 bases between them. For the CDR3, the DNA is TGTGCCAGCAGCCCTAGCAGGGGAATAGGGTACAATGAGCAGTTCTTC. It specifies CASSPSRGIGYNEQFF.

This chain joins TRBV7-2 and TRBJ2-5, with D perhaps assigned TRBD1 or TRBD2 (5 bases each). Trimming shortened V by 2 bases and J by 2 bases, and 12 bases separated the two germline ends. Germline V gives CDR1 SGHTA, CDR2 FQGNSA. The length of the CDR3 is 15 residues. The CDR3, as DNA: TGTGCCAGCAGCTTATTTGGGGGAATTCAAGAGACCCAGTACTTC. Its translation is CASSLFGGIQETQYF.

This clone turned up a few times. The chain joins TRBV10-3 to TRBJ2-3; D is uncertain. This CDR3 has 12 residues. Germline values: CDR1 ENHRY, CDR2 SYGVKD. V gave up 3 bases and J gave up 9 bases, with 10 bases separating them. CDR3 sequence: CAISEGADTQYF. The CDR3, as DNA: TGTGCCATCAGTGAAGGCGCGGACACGCAGTATTTT.

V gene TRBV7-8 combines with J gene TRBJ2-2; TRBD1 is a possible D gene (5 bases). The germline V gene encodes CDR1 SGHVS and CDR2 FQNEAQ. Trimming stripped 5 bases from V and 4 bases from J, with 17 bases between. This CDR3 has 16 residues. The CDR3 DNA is TGTGCCAGCAGCCCGCTCTCGAGGCAGGGCACCGGGGAGCTGTTTTTT. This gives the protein CASSPLSRQGTGELFF.